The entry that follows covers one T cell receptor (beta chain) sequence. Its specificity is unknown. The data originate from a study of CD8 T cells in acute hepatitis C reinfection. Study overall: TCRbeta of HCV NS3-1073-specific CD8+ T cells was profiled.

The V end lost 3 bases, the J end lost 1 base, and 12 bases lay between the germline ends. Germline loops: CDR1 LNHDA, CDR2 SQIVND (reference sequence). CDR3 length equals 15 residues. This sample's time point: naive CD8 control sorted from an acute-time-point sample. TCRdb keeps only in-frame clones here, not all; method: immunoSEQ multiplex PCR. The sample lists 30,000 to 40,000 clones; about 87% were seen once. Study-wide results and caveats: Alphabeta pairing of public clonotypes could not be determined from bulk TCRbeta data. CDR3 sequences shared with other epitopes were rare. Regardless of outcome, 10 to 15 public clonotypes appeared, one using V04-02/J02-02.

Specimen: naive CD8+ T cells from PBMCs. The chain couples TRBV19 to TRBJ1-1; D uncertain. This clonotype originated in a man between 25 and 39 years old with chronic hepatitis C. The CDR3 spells CASSMGRPWNTEAFF. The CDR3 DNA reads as TGTGCCAGTAGTATGGGCAGGCCGTGGAACACTGAAGCTTTCTTT.